This is a list of T cell receptor beta chains from one sample in a study of tumor-infiltrating lymphocytes in primary liver carcinoma. MiXCR, run by TCRdb on the multiplex PCR reads, gives a single entry per CDR3 protein. This table holds about 210,000 distinct CDR3 sequences, around 60% found once. The sample consisted of peripheral blood. The receptor source for this set is a woman aged 60-75 years with primary liver carcinoma and hepatitis B virus infection. The CDR3 runs from the conserved cysteine through the conserved F or W. D genes are given only for firm matches. A clone size is listed for some rows: how often the clone was seen (once, few, many), or a class if it is expanded.

len	v_gene	d_gene	j_gene	abundance	CDR3nt	CDR3aa
15	TRBV11-1	TRBD2	TRBJ2-1	-	TGTGCCAGCAGCCAAGCTAGCGGATTTCACAATGAGCAGTTCTTC	CASSQASGFHNEQFF
17	TRBV5-4	-	TRBJ2-2	-	TGTGCCAGCAGCTACCTTGTGGGACTGGCGAACACCGGGGAGCTGTTTTTT	CASSYLVGLANTGELFF
15	TRBV6-5	TRBD2	TRBJ2-7	many	TGTGCCAGCAGTTACATTAGCGGGACCGCCTACGAGCAGTACTTC	CASSYISGTAYEQYF
15	TRBV11-2	-	TRBJ2-5	-	TGTGTCAGCAGCTCAGATCCCAGCGGTAGGGAGACCCAGTACTTC	CVSSSDPSGRETQYF
14	TRBV14	TRBD2	TRBJ2-1	-	TGTGCCAGCAGCCCTCAGGGAGGGGCGGATGAGCAGTTCTTC	CASSPQGGADEQFF
14	TRBV5-4	-	TRBJ2-1	few	TGTGCCCACAGCAAGGGACCGGCGGAGAATGAGCAGCTCTTC	CAHSKGPAENEQLF
15	TRBV11-3	TRBD1	TRBJ2-3	many	TGTGCCAGCAGCTCCTCCTACAGGGGGACAGATACGCAGTATTTT	CASSSSYRGTDTQYF
13	TRBV7-9	-	TRBJ1-2	few	TGTGCCAGCAGCTTAGAGGGTTTGAGGGGCTACACCTTC	CASSLEGLRGYTF
15	TRBV12-3/TRBV12-4	-	TRBJ2-7	many	TGTGCCAGCAGTTTAGCCCACAGGGCGCCCTACGAGCAGTACTTC	CASSLAHRAPYEQYF
14	TRBV11-2	-	TRBJ1-2	-	TGTCTCAGCAGCCCTAGAGTTCAGGGATACGGCTACACCTTC	CLSSPRVQGYGYTF
15	TRBV12-3/TRBV12-4	-	TRBJ2-5	-	TGTGCCAGCAGAACAACCGGGACCTCCGGGGAGACCCAGTACTTC	CASRTTGTSGETQYF
16	TRBV11-2	-	TRBJ2-3	-	TGTGCCAGCAGCCCAGAACGAGCGGTTGGCTCAAATACGCAGTATTTT	CASSPERAVGSNTQYF
17	TRBV11-1	-	TRBJ1-1	-	TGTGCCAGCAGCCACCGGGACGGGGTCTTAGGTTTTTCTGAAGCTTCCTTT	CASSHRDGVLGFSEASF
12	TRBV12-3/TRBV12-4	TRBD1	TRBJ2-1	-	TGTGCCAGCAATTTAGGGGGCAATAAGCAGTTCTTC	CASNLGGNKQFF
15	TRBV28	-	TRBJ2-1	-	TGTGCCAGCAGTTTGTCGAGGGCCAACTACAATGAGCAGTTCTTC	CASSLSRANYNEQFF
16	TRBV4-1	TRBD1	TRBJ1-3	-	TGCGCCAGCAGCCCAACCGGGACAGTTGACAGGAGACCCATATATTTT	CASSPTGTVDRRPIYF
12	TRBV11-2	-	TRBJ1-2	-	TGTGCCAGTAGTTACACCCTGAGGGGCTACACCTTC	CASSYTLRGYTF
13	TRBV11-3	TRBD2	TRBJ2-3	-	TGTGCCATCACTCCCGGGGGGGCTCTCGCGCAGTATTTT	CAITPGGALAQYF
15	TRBV10-3	TRBD2	TRBJ2-1	many	TGTGCCATCAGTTGGGGTAGCGGGGCCTACAATGAGCAGTTCTTC	CAISWGSGAYNEQFF
18	TRBV11-3	-	TRBJ1-1	-	TGTGCCAGCAACCTCAGTGGGCTTATAACGGGAACGGACACTGAAGCTTTCTTT	CASNLSGLITGTDTEAFF
15	TRBV7-3	-	TRBJ2-6	-	TGTGCCAGCAGCCGACAGACTTCTGGGGCCAACGTCCTGACTTTC	CASSRQTSGANVLTF
15	TRBV7-8	-	TRBJ2-7	many	TGTGCCAGCAGCTTAGGAGGGGCTCGCTCCTACGAGCAGTACTTC	CASSLGGARSYEQYF
15	TRBV29-1	TRBD2	TRBJ2-2	-	TGCAGCGTTTCGAGGGGGACTAGCGGGGGCTGGGAGCTGTTCTTT	CSVSRGTSGGWELFF
15	TRBV5-4	-	TRBJ2-3	-	TGTGCCAGCAGTACAAACAAGGGTCTAGCAGATACGCAGTATTTT	CASSTNKGLADTQYF
13	TRBV12-3/TRBV12-4	-	TRBJ1-1	many	TGTGCCAGCAGTTTGAGTGTGAACACTGAAGCTTTCTTT	CASSLSVNTEAFF
14	TRBV6-5	-	TRBJ1-4	-	TGTATCAGCAGAGCAACAGCAACTAATGAAAAACTGTTTTTT	CISRATATNEKLFF